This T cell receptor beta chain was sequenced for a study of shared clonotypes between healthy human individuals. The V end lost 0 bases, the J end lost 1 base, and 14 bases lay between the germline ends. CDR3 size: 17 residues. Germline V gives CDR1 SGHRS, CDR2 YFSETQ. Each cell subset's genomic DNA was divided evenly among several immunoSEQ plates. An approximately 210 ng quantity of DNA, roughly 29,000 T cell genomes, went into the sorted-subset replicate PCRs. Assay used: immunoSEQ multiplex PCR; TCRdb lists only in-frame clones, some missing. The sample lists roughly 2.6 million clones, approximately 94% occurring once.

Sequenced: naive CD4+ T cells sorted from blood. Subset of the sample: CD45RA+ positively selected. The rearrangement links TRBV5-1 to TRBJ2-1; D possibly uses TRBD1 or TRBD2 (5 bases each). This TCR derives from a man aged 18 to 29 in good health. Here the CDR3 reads CASSLGQSGWSYNEQFF. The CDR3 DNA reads TGCGCCAGCAGCTTGGGACAGTCGGGGTGGTCCTACAATGAGCAGTTCTTC. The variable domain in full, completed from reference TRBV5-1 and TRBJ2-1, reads KAGVTQTPRYLIKTRGQQVTLSCSPISGHRSVSWYQQTPGQGLQFLFEYFSETQRNKGNFPGRFSGRQFSNSRSEMNVSTLELGDSALYLCASSLGQSGWSYNEQFFGPGTRLTVL.